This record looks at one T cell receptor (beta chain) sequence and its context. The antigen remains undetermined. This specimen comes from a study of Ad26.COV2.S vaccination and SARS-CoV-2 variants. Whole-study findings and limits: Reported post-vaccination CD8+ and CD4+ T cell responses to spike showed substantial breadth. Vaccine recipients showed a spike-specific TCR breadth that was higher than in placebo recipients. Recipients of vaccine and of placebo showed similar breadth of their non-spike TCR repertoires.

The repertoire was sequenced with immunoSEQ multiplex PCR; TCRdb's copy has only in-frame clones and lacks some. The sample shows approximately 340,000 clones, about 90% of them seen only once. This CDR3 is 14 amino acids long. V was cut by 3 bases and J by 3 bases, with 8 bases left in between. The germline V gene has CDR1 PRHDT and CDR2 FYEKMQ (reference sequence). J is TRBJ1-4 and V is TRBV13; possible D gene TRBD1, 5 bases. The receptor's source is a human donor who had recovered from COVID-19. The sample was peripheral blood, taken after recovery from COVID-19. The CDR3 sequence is CASSFGGANEKLFF. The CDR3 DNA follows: TGTGCCAGCAGCTTCGGGGGAGCTAATGAAAAACTGTTTTTT.